One sample yielded the 21 T cell receptor beta chains listed below, sequenced in a study of T cells after yellow fever vaccination. TCRdb called the 5' RACE reads again in MiXCR, with one record for every CDR3 protein. The sample lists roughly 500,000 distinct CDR3 sequences, roughly a fifth seen once, with roughly 13% in the top ten. The sequenced sample was PBMCs, obtained 15 days after the yellow fever booster vaccination. Receptors were obtained from a man aged 25 to 45 who received the YFV17D yellow fever vaccine.

This clonotype was detected only a few times. The CDR3 nucleotides are TGCAGTGCTAGAGCTAGGGGGCAGGGGGCCTACAATGAGCAGTTCTTC. Protein sequence: CSARARGQGAYNEQFF. The gene calls are TRBV20-1 and TRBJ2-1; 7 nucleotides agree with TRBD1. Unmatched junction bases numbered 8, after V lost 1 base and J lost 2 bases. Germline CDR1 is DFQATT and CDR2 is SNEGSKA (reference sequence). CDR3 length: 16 residues.

This clonotype was seen a handful of times. The chain is built from TRBV11-2 and TRBJ2-3, with 14 bases matching TRBD2. Germline V lookup: CDR1 SGHAT, CDR2 FQNNGV. This CDR3 region has 18 residues. V dropped 5 bases and J dropped 1; count of bases not matched to a gene: 8. The chain's CDR3 is CASSLRTSGGLGTDTQYF. Written as DNA, the CDR3 is TGTGCCAGCAGCCTACGGACTAGCGGGGGGCTGGGCACAGATACGCAGTATTTT.

The sample holds many counts of this clonotype. V gene TRBV20-1 combines with J gene TRBJ2-3; D unresolved. CDR3 size: 12 residues. Looked up from germline, CDR1 is DFQATT and CDR2 is SNEGSKA (reference sequence). The ends were cut back, 6 bases at V and 9 bases at J, with 16 bases in the middle. CDR3 protein: CSAPDWQGTQYF. The CDR3 DNA reads TGCAGTGCCCCCGACTGGCAAGGGACGCAGTATTTT.

This clonotype was recorded a few times. The rearrangement joins TRBV14 to TRBJ2-3, with D possibly TRBD1 on 7 matching bases. This CDR3 region has 17 residues. Trimming took 3 bases from V and 10 from J, leaving 26 bases between them. Germline V gene data show CDR1 as SGHDN and CDR2 as FVKESK. Written as DNA, the CDR3 is TGTGCCAGCAGCCACGGAGGGGAGGTGGGACAGCCAGGATCGCAGTATTTT. It specifies CASSHGGEVGQPGSQYF.

CDR3 bases: TGCGCCAGCACGGGGGACTCGTACCAAGAGACCCAGTACTTC. Translated: CASTGDSYQETQYF. The genes are TRBV5-1 and TRBJ2-5; D is perhaps TRBD2 (6 bases). The CDR3 has 14 amino acids. CDR1 and CDR2 (germline): SGHRS, YFSETQ. Trimming left V 6 bases short and J 0 bases short, with 12 bases between. The full variable domain, with the rest looked up from reference TRBV5-1 and TRBJ2-5, is KAGVTQTPRYLIKTRGQQVTLSCSPISGHRSVSWYQQTPGQGLQFLFEYFSETQRNKGNFPGRFSGRQFSNSRSEMNVSTLELGDSALYLCASTGDSYQETQYFGPGTRLLVL.

This clonotype was detected a few times. The gene calls are TRBV6-2 or TRBV6-3 and TRBJ2-7; 7 nucleotides agree with TRBD1. V lost 6 bases, J lost 3 bases, and 5 bases stayed unmatched. This CDR3 region has 13 residues. Germline CDR1 MNHEY, CDR2 SVGEGT. CDR3 loop: CASRPDRDYEQYF. In nucleotides, the CDR3 is TGTGCCAGCAGACCCGACAGGGACTACGAGCAGTACTTC.

This clonotype was recorded at least ten times. V usage is TRBV7-2 and J usage is TRBJ2-1; D perhaps matches TRBD2 (5 bases). V dropped 5 bases and J dropped 8 bases, with 13 bases sitting between them. The CDR3 has 13 amino acids. Germline V gene lookup returns CDR1 SGHTA and CDR2 FQGNSA. The DNA for the CDR3 is TGTGCCAGCAGCGACCGGGCAGCGGATGAGCAGTTCTTC. This gives the protein CASSDRAADEQFF.

This chain links TRBV15 with TRBJ2-3; TRBD2 matches 7 bases. Trimming removed 4 bases from V and 2 bases from J; junction bases left unmatched: 9. Germline values: CDR1 LNHNV, CDR2 YYDKDF (reference sequence). CDR3 length: 16 residues. The chain's CDR3 is CATSTPRLALTDTQYF. Written as DNA, the CDR3 is TGTGCCACCAGCACCCCCCGACTAGCCCTCACAGATACGCAGTATTTT.

The chain combines TRBV20-1 with TRBJ2-1; 8 positions match TRBD2. V trimming: 6 bases; J trimming: 9 bases; junction bases outside the gene matches: 7. Germline V gene lookup returns CDR1 DFQATT and CDR2 SNEGSKA (reference sequence). There are 12 residues in the CDR3. The CDR3 nucleotides are TGCAGTGCACCGGGAGGGCCGAGTGAGCAGTTCTTC. Translating it yields CSAPGGPSEQFF.

The chain joins TRBV30 to TRBJ2-1; D gene ambiguous. Germline V gene sequence: CDR1 GTSNPN, CDR2 SVGIG (reference sequence). V lost 3 bases, J lost 12 bases, and 15 bases lay in between. This CDR3 region has 12 residues. The CDR3 region is CAWSQRSVLQFF. In DNA, the CDR3 is TGTGCCTGGAGCCAACGGTCGGTTTTGCAGTTCTTC.

This rearrangement joins TRBV29-1 to TRBJ2-1; maybe TRBD2 (6 bases). The V end was cut by 5 bases, the J end by 0 bases, with 26 bases between. The CDR3 length is 19 residues. Germline V gene data show CDR1 as SQVTM and CDR2 as ANQGSEA. The CDR3: CSVSGSPASSISSYNEQFF. The CDR3 nucleotides read TGCAGCGTTTCCGGGAGTCCCGCCTCCTCAATTAGCTCCTACAATGAGCAGTTCTTC.

The V and J genes are TRBV5-1 and TRBJ2-6; D gene ambiguous. Germline V gene data show CDR1 as SGHRS and CDR2 as YFSETQ. The CDR3 consists of 15 residues. V dropped 2 bases and J dropped 2 bases, with 8 bases sitting between them. CDR3 loop: CASSLKEPGANVLTF. DNA of the CDR3: TGCGCCAGCAGCTTAAAAGAGCCTGGGGCCAACGTCCTGACTTTC. Full variable domain (rest looked up from reference TRBV5-1 and TRBJ2-6): KAGVTQTPRYLIKTRGQQVTLSCSPISGHRSVSWYQQTPGQGLQFLFEYFSETQRNKGNFPGRFSGRQFSNSRSEMNVSTLELGDSALYLCASSLKEPGANVLTFGAGSRLTVL.

J is TRBJ2-1 and V is TRBV20-1; 9 bases align to TRBD1. CDR1 is DFQATT and CDR2 is SNEGSKA in the germline V gene (reference sequence). The CDR3 has 15 amino acids. V shed 5 bases, J shed 8 bases, and the junction held 13 bases outside the gene matches. CDR3 loop: CSAGPGTGLAHEQFF. The CDR3 coding sequence is TGCAGTGCTGGTCCCGGGACAGGGCTCGCCCATGAGCAGTTCTTC.

The chain carries TRBV7-9 and TRBJ2-1, with 11 bases that match TRBD2. Trimming removed 5 bases from V and 0 bases from J; junction bases left unmatched: 3. In germline, CDR1 is SEHNR, CDR2 FQNEAQ (reference sequence). This CDR3 comprises 16 residues. The CDR3 sequence: CASSPLAGASYNEQFF. CDR3 DNA sequence: TGTGCCAGCAGCCCACTAGCGGGAGCCTCCTACAATGAGCAGTTCTTC.

In this sample, this clonotype turned up a few times. The V and J genes are TRBV6-2 or TRBV6-3 and TRBJ2-3, with 8 bases aligning to TRBD2. Per the germline V gene, CDR1 is MNHEY and CDR2 is SVGEGT. The CDR3 totals 15 residues. With 4 bases clipped from V and 3 bases from J, the junction kept 6 bases outside the gene matches. CDR3 amino acids: CASSSTTGGTDTQYF. CDR3 nucleotides: TGTGCCAGCAGTTCAACCACGGGAGGGACAGATACGCAGTATTTT.

This clonotype has just a few counts. This chain uses TRBV11-2 with TRBJ2-1; D is possibly TRBD2 (6 bases). The germline V gene encodes CDR1 SGHAT and CDR2 FQNNGV. The CDR3 spans 13 residues. The ends were cut back, 1 base at V and 9 bases at J, with 10 bases in the middle. The CDR3 region is CASSLVGGGEQFF. The CDR3 DNA reads as TGTGCCAGCAGCTTAGTCGGGGGAGGTGAGCAGTTCTTC.

In its sample, this clonotype was seen many times. The chain carries TRBV18 and TRBJ2-6, with a tentative D call TRBD1 (8 bases). Germline loops: CDR1 KGHSH, CDR2 LQKENI. This CDR3 is 17 amino acids long. V lost 3 bases to trimming and J lost 0 bases, with 12 bases between them. CDR3 region: CASSPNRGGSGANVLTF. CDR3 bases: TGTGCCAGCTCACCGAACAGGGGGGGCTCTGGGGCCAACGTCCTGACTTTC.

This clonotype was recorded many times. The V gene is TRBV4-3, the J gene TRBJ2-3; D may match TRBD1 or TRBD2 (6 bases each). V lost 0 bases, J lost 6 bases, and 13 bases lay in between. Per the germline V gene, CDR1 is LGHNA and CDR2 is YSLEER. The CDR3 totals 15 residues. CDR3 sequence: CASSQEGGEFDTQYF. DNA for the CDR3: TGCGCCAGCAGCCAAGAGGGGGGCGAATTTGATACGCAGTATTTT.

There are a few counts of this clonotype. The gene calls are TRBV18 and TRBJ2-2, with TRBD2 matching 13 bases. The CDR3 runs 16 residues. In germline, CDR1 is KGHSH, CDR2 LQKENI. Trimming cost V 3 bases and J 2 bases; bases outside gene matches: 0. The CDR3 region is CASSPGLAGNTGELFF. CDR3 nucleotide sequence: TGTGCCAGCTCACCGGGACTAGCGGGAAACACCGGGGAGCTGTTTTTT.

The chain joins TRBV10-3 to TRBJ1-4; D is ambiguous. Germline CDR1 reads ENHRY; CDR2 reads SYGVKD. This CDR3 spans 11 amino acids. The germline V and J ends were trimmed by 7 bases and 7 bases, with 7 bases remaining between them. The CDR3 sequence is CAIMGGEKLFF. In DNA, the CDR3 is TGTGCCATCATGGGAGGTGAAAAACTGTTTTTT.

About this clonotype itself: Compared with germline, one end of the junction differs, possibly owing to a read error. This chain connects TRBV7-2 to TRBJ2-3; D is possibly TRBD1 or TRBD2 (6 bases each). The germline CDR1 and CDR2 sequences are SGHTA and FQGNSA. The CDR3 extends over 14 amino acids. The CDR3, as DNA: TGTGCCAGCAGCACAGGGACTCCCACAGATACGCTGTATTTT. This translates into CASSTGTPTDTLYF.